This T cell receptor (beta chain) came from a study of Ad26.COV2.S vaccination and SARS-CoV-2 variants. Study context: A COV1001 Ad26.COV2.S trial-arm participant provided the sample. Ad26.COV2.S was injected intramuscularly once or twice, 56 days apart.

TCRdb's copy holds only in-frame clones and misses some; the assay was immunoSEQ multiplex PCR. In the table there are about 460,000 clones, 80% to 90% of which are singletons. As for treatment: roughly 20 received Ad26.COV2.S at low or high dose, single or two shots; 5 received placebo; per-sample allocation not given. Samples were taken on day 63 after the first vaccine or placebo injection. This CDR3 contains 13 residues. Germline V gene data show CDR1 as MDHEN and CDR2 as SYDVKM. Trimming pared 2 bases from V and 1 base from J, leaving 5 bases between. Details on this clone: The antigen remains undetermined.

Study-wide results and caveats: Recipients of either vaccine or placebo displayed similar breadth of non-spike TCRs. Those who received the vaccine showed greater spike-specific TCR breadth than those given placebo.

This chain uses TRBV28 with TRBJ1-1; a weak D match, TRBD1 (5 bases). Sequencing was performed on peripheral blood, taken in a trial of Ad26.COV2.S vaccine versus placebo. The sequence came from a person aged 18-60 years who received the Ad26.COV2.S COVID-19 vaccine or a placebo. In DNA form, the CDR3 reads TGTGCCAGCAGTTTAAGGGGGAACACTGAAGCTTTCTTT. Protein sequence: CASSLRGNTEAFF.